The 28 T cell receptor beta chains below come from one sample, sequenced in a study of CD8 T cells in ankylosing spondylitis. TCRdb ran MiXCR on the 5' RACE reads and lists one entry per CDR3 protein. This sample yields around 770,000 distinct CDR3 sequences, of which around 20% are seen a single time; under 20% belongs to the top ten. These receptors have no known antigen. Findings and limits, study-wide: Characteristic of ankylosing spondylitis blood, it appeared, was a TCR beta motif comprising roughly eight highly homologous variants.

The specimen was blood, either unsorted or a sorted T cell fraction (not recorded which). Source of these receptors: a male donor with ankylosing spondylitis.

V gene TRBV27 combines with J gene TRBJ2-7, with TRBD2 identical over 9 bases. J lost 5 bases, V lost 6 bases, and 5 bases had no gene match. CDR1 and CDR2 from the germline V gene are MNHEY and SMNVEV (reference sequence). The CDR3 is made up of 13 amino acids. The DNA of the CDR3 is TGTGCCAGCAGAATGGGACTAGCCCACGAGCAGTACTTC. Translating gives CASRMGLAHEQYF.

V gene TRBV15 combines with J gene TRBJ1-2, with D possibly TRBD1 on 5 matching bases. V was cut by 0 bases and J by 4 bases, with 15 bases left in between. This CDR3 region has 16 residues. The germline V gene has CDR1 LNHNV and CDR2 YYDKDF (reference sequence). The CDR3 sequence is CATSRDRQSAAYGYTF. The CDR3 DNA is TGTGCCACCAGCAGAGATCGACAGAGCGCAGCCTATGGCTACACCTTC.

The rearrangement links TRBV3-1 to TRBJ1-5; D perhaps matches TRBD1 (5 bases). Germline V gene sequence: CDR1 LGHDT, CDR2 YNNKEL (reference sequence). The CDR3 totals 16 residues. Trimming left V 1 base short and J 6 bases short, with 16 bases between. CDR3 protein: CASSQGTLREGQPQHF. The CDR3 coding sequence is TGTGCCAGCAGCCAAGGGACTCTCAGGGAAGGTCAGCCCCAGCATTTT.

Worth noting for this clonotype: Its ends do not fully match the called genes, so a read error is possible. This chain uses TRBV20-1 with TRBJ1-1, with TRBD1 as a possible D gene (5 bases). The CDR3 is 14 amino acids. Germline assignment: CDR1 DFQATT and CDR2 SNEGSKA (reference sequence). The CDR3 region has the DNA TGCAGAGCTAGAGAGGTCGGGGGGAACACTGAAGCTTTCTTT. It yields the protein CRAREVGGNTEAFF.

This clonotype was detected many times. The V gene is TRBV29-1, the J gene TRBJ2-4; 7 bases are a match to TRBD2. The CDR3 sequence is 18 residues long. The J segment lost 0 bases and the V segment lost 2 bases, leaving 13 bases of the junction unmatched. Per the germline V gene, CDR1 is SQVTM and CDR2 is ANQGSEA. The CDR3 loop is CSVEKAGPRVKAKNIQYF. The CDR3 DNA is TGCAGCGTTGAAAAAGCGGGACCTCGAGTAAAAGCCAAAAACATTCAGTACTTC.

This clonotype has more than one count but fewer than ten. V gene TRBV7-2 combines with J gene TRBJ2-4; TRBD1 or TRBD2 may be the D gene (7 bases each). This CDR3 contains 15 residues. Germline V gene sequence: CDR1 SGHTA, CDR2 FQGNSA. Trimming took off 2 bases at V and 8 bases at J, with 16 bases between the two ends. Written as DNA, the CDR3 is TGTGCCAGCAGCTTAACAAGGGCAGGGGGGGACATTCAGTACTTC. As protein: CASSLTRAGGDIQYF.

This clonotype has at least ten counts. The chain joins TRBV12-3 or TRBV12-4 to TRBJ1-1, with D unclear. This CDR3 comprises 11 residues. With 6 bases removed from V and 5 bases from J, the gap between germline ends came to 7 bases. CDR3 amino acids: CASRGGTEAFF. The DNA of the CDR3 is TGTGCCAGCAGGGGTGGGACTGAAGCTTTCTTT.

This clonotype has just a few counts. The chain carries TRBV7-8 and TRBJ1-1, with 11 bases matching TRBD1. CDR1 and CDR2 from the germline V gene are SGHVS and FQNEAQ. Losses at the gene ends were 1 base for V and 4 bases for J; bases not matched to a gene: 2. The CDR3 is 15 amino acids. Here the CDR3 reads CASSLGGQGGTEAFF. Written as DNA, the CDR3 is TGTGCCAGCAGCTTAGGGGGACAGGGGGGCACTGAAGCTTTCTTT.

This clonotype was detected a few times. The J gene is TRBJ1-1, the V gene TRBV6-1; D is uncertain. The V gene's germline CDR1 is MNHNS and CDR2 SASEGT. V lost 11 bases and J 1 base, leaving 11 bases between the germline ends. This CDR3 contains 12 residues. This CDR3 reads CAATPANTEAFF. The CDR3 DNA is TGTGCCGCAACCCCAGCGAACACTGAAGCTTTCTTT.

This clonotype was seen a few times. One junction end disagrees with the germline gene, perhaps due to a read error. The genes are TRBV19 and TRBJ2-1; D may be TRBD2 (5 bases). The CDR3 has 9 amino acids. Germline CDR1 reads LNHDA; CDR2 reads SQIVND (reference sequence). The CDR3 here is CAGPRARRF. CDR3 DNA: TGTGCCGGACCGAGGGCCCGCCGTTTC.

The chain couples TRBV20-1 to TRBJ1-4; 8 nucleotides align to TRBD1. CDR3 length: 11 residues. Trimming took 6 bases from V and 8 from J; bases not matched to a gene: 2. Germline assignment: CDR1 DFQATT and CDR2 SNEGSKA (reference sequence). The CDR3 region is CSARGREKLFF. The CDR3 nucleotides read TGCAGTGCCAGGGGGCGGGAAAAACTGTTTTTT.

The rearrangement joins TRBV4-1 to TRBJ2-7; D not certain. The CDR3 has 14 residues. Trimming cost V 0 bases and J 4 bases, with 10 bases left between them. Per the germline V gene, CDR1 is MGHRA and CDR2 is YSYEKL. The CDR3 nucleotides read TGCGCCAGCAGCCAAGATCATTTTGGATACGAGCAGTACTTC. Residues: CASSQDHFGYEQYF.

This clonotype was recorded at least ten times. The rearrangement links TRBV15 to TRBJ2-1; 10 bases map to TRBD1. V shed 5 bases and J 7 bases; nucleotides not matched to a gene: 2. Per the germline V gene, CDR1 is LNHNV and CDR2 is YYDKDF (reference sequence). The CDR3 contains 13 residues. CDR3 sequence reads: CATSPGQGNEQFF. CDR3 DNA: TGTGCCACCAGCCCGGGACAGGGGAATGAGCAGTTCTTC.

This clonotype has a handful of counts. The gene calls are TRBV4-2 and TRBJ2-1; unclear D gene. V gave up 3 bases and J gave up 2 bases, with 14 bases separating them. Germline V CDR1 and CDR2: LGHNA, YNFKEQ. The CDR3 is made up of 16 amino acids. The DNA of the CDR3 is TGTGCCAGCAGCCACGCCCCCGGGTTGACCTACAATGAGCAGTTCTTC. Its translation: CASSHAPGLTYNEQFF.

This clonotype was seen more than once but under ten times. This chain joins TRBV3-1 and TRBJ2-1; TRBD1 or TRBD2 may be the D gene (5 bases each). The V gene lost 1 base and the J gene lost 7 bases, with 11 bases spanning the gap. The CDR3 is 14 amino acids. Germline values: CDR1 LGHDT, CDR2 YNNKEL (reference sequence). The CDR3 DNA reads as TGTGCCAGCAGCCAAGCGGGGACGGGGAATGAGCAGTTCTTC. Its protein product is CASSQAGTGNEQFF.

This chain connects TRBV7-6 to TRBJ1-1; 8 positions match TRBD1. CDR1 SGHVS and CDR2 FNYEAQ come from the germline V gene. This CDR3 region has 18 residues. The ends lost 5 bases at V and 6 bases at J; junction bases unmatched: 20. The DNA for the CDR3 is TGTGCCAGCAGCCTCCTCCCGTCCGGGACAGGCCTCTGGGCTGAAGCTTTCTTT. It yields the protein CASSLLPSGTGLWAEAFF.

The genes are TRBV4-2 and TRBJ2-7, with 10 bases identical to TRBD2. V shed 0 bases, J shed 7 bases, and the junction held 9 bases outside the gene matches. Germline loops: CDR1 LGHNA, CDR2 YNFKEQ. CDR3 length: 16 amino acids. In nucleotides, the CDR3 is TGTGCCAGCAGCCAAGACCCGGGACTAGCGCACCTGGAGCAGTACTTC. The encoded protein is CASSQDPGLAHLEQYF.

The V and J genes are TRBV3-1 and TRBJ1-2, with 8 positions matching TRBD1. The J segment lost 4 bases and the V segment lost 3 bases, leaving 4 bases of the junction unmatched. The CDR3 loop spans 14 amino acids. Looked up from germline, CDR1 is LGHDT and CDR2 is YNNKEL (reference sequence). The CDR3 DNA reads TGTGCCAGCAGCCAGAACAGGGGGTTCTATGGCTACACCTTC. Its translation: CASSQNRGFYGYTF.

The rearrangement joins TRBV12-3 or TRBV12-4 to TRBJ2-5; TRBD2 agrees at 11 bases. The CDR3 covers 19 residues. With V trimmed by 5 bases and J by 5 bases, 19 bases remained unmatched. The CDR3 bases are TGTGCCAGCAGTCAGACTAGCGGGACCCCTAGGCCCGGACGGGAGACCCAGTACTTC. This sequence encodes CASSQTSGTPRPGRETQYF.

There are a few counts of this clonotype. This rearrangement joins TRBV5-1 to TRBJ1-2, with 9 bases aligning to TRBD1. Germline loops: CDR1 SGHRS, CDR2 YFSETQ. The CDR3 spans 15 residues. With 0 bases clipped from V and 4 bases from J, the junction kept 4 bases outside the gene matches. The CDR3 is CASSLVTQGAYGYTF. CDR3 in DNA: TGCGCCAGCAGCTTGGTCACACAGGGGGCCTATGGCTACACCTTC.

The rearrangement joins TRBV4-2 to TRBJ2-1; 11 bases fit TRBD2. Germline V CDR1 and CDR2: LGHNA, YNFKEQ. With 0 bases clipped from V and 3 bases from J, the junction kept 7 bases outside the gene matches. The CDR3 is 18 amino acids. The CDR3 sequence: CASSQETLTSGSYNEQFF. Here the CDR3 DNA reads TGTGCCAGCAGCCAAGAGACCCTTACTAGCGGGAGCTACAATGAGCAGTTCTTC.

This clonotype came up a few times. The V gene is TRBV12-3 or TRBV12-4, the J gene TRBJ2-6, with D perhaps TRBD1 or TRBD2 (5 bases each). V lost 2 bases, J lost 1 base, and 6 bases lay in between. The CDR3 runs 15 residues. Written as DNA, the CDR3 is TGTGCCAGCAGTTTATGGGGGTCTGGGGCCAACGTCCTGACTTTC. It codes for CASSLWGSGANVLTF.

This clonotype was counted a few times. J is TRBJ2-5 and V is TRBV4-1; D possibly matches TRBD1 or TRBD2 (5 bases each). This CDR3 is 15 amino acids long. The germline V gene has CDR1 MGHRA and CDR2 YSYEKL. V was pared by 4 bases and J by 2 bases, with 14 bases between. The CDR3: CASSPNPGRQETQYF. The CDR3 DNA is TGCGCCAGCAGCCCAAATCCGGGACGACAAGAGACCCAGTACTTC.

This clonotype was seen only a few times. This rearrangement joins TRBV20-1 to TRBJ2-2; TRBD2 matches 14 bases. V shed 5 bases and J 4 bases; nucleotides not matched to a gene: 0. This CDR3 contains 14 residues. CDR1 and CDR2 (germline): DFQATT, SNEGSKA (reference sequence). The CDR3 coding sequence is TGCAGTGCTGGACTAGCGGGAGGCACCGGGGAGCTGTTTTTT. This gives the protein CSAGLAGGTGELFF.

A few counts support this clonotype. The chain employs TRBV20-1 and TRBJ1-6; D call uncertain. The CDR3 runs to 14 residues. The V gene lost 6 bases and the J gene lost 4 bases, with 13 bases spanning the gap. Germline V CDR1 and CDR2: DFQATT, SNEGSKA (reference sequence). The CDR3 nucleotides read TGCAGTGCGCCGACGACGGAATATAATTCACCCCTCCACTTT. Residues: CSAPTTEYNSPLHF.

Only one count was recorded for this clonotype. The V and J genes are TRBV27 and TRBJ1-1; 8 nucleotides match TRBD1. The V segment lost 3 bases and the J segment 9 bases; nucleotides outside the gene matches: 15. The CDR3 sequence is 16 residues long. Germline-derived CDR1 and CDR2 are MNHEY and SMNVEV (reference sequence). The CDR3 bases are TGTGCCAGCAGTTTCCACTTCGGACCCGACAGGGGCCAAGCTTTCTTT. Amino acids: CASSFHFGPDRGQAFF.

This clonotype was observed a handful of times. This chain connects TRBV5-1 to TRBJ1-1, with a tentative D call TRBD1 (6 bases). Trimming shortened V by 4 bases and J by 2 bases, and 12 bases separated the two germline ends. The CDR3 is 14 residues long. In germline, CDR1 is SGHRS, CDR2 YFSETQ. Here the CDR3 DNA reads TGCGCCAGCAGCCGGGGGGCGGATAACACTGAAGCTTTCTTT. Encoded protein: CASSRGADNTEAFF.

This clonotype was seen a handful of times. The rearrangement joins TRBV3-1 to TRBJ1-6, with D uncertain. There are 17 residues in the CDR3. Per germline, CDR1 LGHDT and CDR2 YNNKEL (reference sequence). V was cut by 4 bases and J by 0 bases, with 13 bases left in between. CDR3 in DNA: TGTGCCAGCAGCCCCCGGACTGTCAGCTCCTATAATTCACCCCTCCACTTT. Its protein product is CASSPRTVSSYNSPLHF. Supplemented by reference TRBV3-1 and TRBJ1-6, the full variable domain reads DTAVSQTPKYLVTQMGNDKSIKCEQNLGHDTMYWYKQDSKKFLKIMFSYNNKELIINETVPNRFSPKSPDKAHLNLHINSLELGDSAVYFCASSPRTVSSYNSPLHFGNGTRLTVT.